A selection of T cell receptor beta chains follows, all from one sample in a study of beta chain features in type 1 diabetes. TCRdb's copy holds only in-frame clones and misses some; the assay was immunoSEQ multiplex PCR. The data show about 370,000 clones, over 8.5% seen once. Input material: central memory CD4+ T cells from blood. The receptors shown here come from a man aged 25-40 years with type 1 diabetes. Both conserved end residues are part of each CDR3. D genes are given only for firm matches. Some rows have no size entry. The others give once, few or many, or a class for an expanded clone.

V gene,D gene,clone size,J gene,CDR3 protein,CDR3 DNA
TRBV6-1,NA,NA,TRBJ2-5,CASSVGLETQYF,TGTGCCAGCAGTGTAGGGTTGGAGACCCAGTACTTC
TRBV29-1,NA,NA,TRBJ2-5,CSVEGLAEGNQETQYF,TGCAGCGTTGAAGGATTGGCGGAGGGGAACCAAGAGACCCAGTACTTC
TRBV27,NA,NA,TRBJ2-7,CASRTRSGYGGSYEQYF,TGTGCCAGCAGGACACGCTCAGGGTACGGGGGTTCGTACGAGCAGTACTTC
TRBV7-9,NA,many,TRBJ2-3,CASSFQSGSTDTQYF,TGTGCCAGCAGCTTCCAAAGCGGTAGCACAGATACGCAGTATTTT
TRBV7-9,TRBD1,few,TRBJ1-5,CASSLGQQDQPQHF,TGTGCCAGCAGCCTGGGACAGCAAGATCAGCCCCAGCATTTT
TRBV7-2,NA,many,TRBJ2-5,CASGYPRGGSSETQYF,TGTGCCAGCGGCTACCCCAGGGGCGGGAGTTCTGAGACCCAGTACTTC
TRBV27,TRBD1,few,TRBJ2-7,CASSQTGVPSYEQYF,TGTGCCAGCAGTCAGACAGGGGTCCCCTCCTACGAGCAGTACTTC
TRBV7-9,TRBD1,few,TRBJ2-7,CASSLGSGTGTNQYF,TGTGCCAGCAGCTTAGGATCCGGGACAGGGACGAATCAGTACTTC
TRBV15,NA,few,TRBJ1-1,CATSRDPNTEAFF,TGTGCCACCAGCAGAGACCCAAACACTGAAGCTTTCTTT
TRBV10-3,NA,many,TRBJ1-1,CATMRGDTSNTEAFF,TGTGCCACCATGAGAGGGGACACAAGTAACACTGAAGCTTTCTTT
TRBV7-2,NA,few,TRBJ1-6,CASSLTGDSPLHF,TGTGCCAGCAGCTTAACCGGCGATTCACCCCTCCACTTT
TRBV2,TRBD1,few,TRBJ1-4,CASNPDRGGEKLFF,TGTGCCAGCAACCCCGACAGGGGAGGGGAAAAACTGTTTTTT
TRBV6-1,NA,NA,TRBJ1-2,CASSEHRTETNYGYTF,TGTGCCAGCAGTGAACACAGGACTGAAACTAACTATGGCTACACCTTC
TRBV9,NA,few,TRBJ2-1,CASSQDHGTNNEQFF,TGTGCCAGCAGCCAAGATCATGGGACAAACAATGAGCAGTTCTTC
TRBV19,NA,few,TRBJ2-3,CASKPAAGHTDTQYF,TGTGCCAGTAAACCCGCGGCGGGACACACAGATACGCAGTATTTT
TRBV7-8,NA,many,TRBJ2-3,CASSPVMDTQYF,TGTGCCAGCAGCCCGGTGATGGATACGCAGTATTTT
TRBV6-1,NA,few,TRBJ2-1,CASSELYYEQFF,TGTGCCAGCAGTGAATTATACTATGAGCAGTTCTTC
TRBV4-3,NA,many,TRBJ1-2,CASSQAGRAYGYTF,TGCGCCAGCAGCCAAGCGGGCAGGGCCTATGGCTACACCTTC
TRBV28,NA,many,TRBJ1-1,CASSLQNTEAFF,TGTGCCAGCAGTCTCCAGAACACTGAAGCTTTCTTT
TRBV5-1,NA,few,TRBJ2-7,CASSLDRATDEQYF,TGCGCCAGCAGCTTGGATAGGGCGACCGACGAGCAGTACTTC
TRBV7-2,TRBD1,few,TRBJ1-2,CASSLDRADYGYTF,TGTGCCAGCAGTTTGGACAGGGCGGACTATGGCTACACCTTC
TRBV6-5,TRBD2,many,TRBJ2-7,CASRVGEGEQYF,TGTGCCAGCCGGGTAGGGGAGGGCGAGCAGTACTTC
TRBV30,NA,few,TRBJ1-2,CAWSVSINYGYTF,TGTGCCTGGAGTGTATCGATTAACTATGGCTACACCTTC
TRBV5-1,NA,NA,TRBJ2-7,CASSYPTDRGEQYF,TGCGCCAGCAGCTATCCGACGGACCGTGGAGAGCAGTACTTC
TRBV7-2,TRBD1,few,TRBJ2-7,CASSRGTGNYEQYF,TGTGCCAGCAGCCGCGGGACAGGGAACTACGAGCAGTACTTC
TRBV6-5,TRBD1,few,TRBJ2-7,CASSYGSGQGTYEQYF,TGTGCCAGCAGTTACGGCAGCGGACAGGGGACCTACGAGCAGTACTTC
TRBV18,NA,many,TRBJ2-7,CASSAGSEQYF,TGTGCCAGCTCGGCAGGGTCCGAGCAGTACTTC
TRBV7-9,TRBD1,few,TRBJ1-4,CASSHRDSNEKLFF,TGTGCCAGCAGCCACCGGGACAGTAATGAAAAACTGTTTTTT
TRBV5-8,NA,few,TRBJ1-2,CASSRYRANGYTF,TGTGCCAGCAGCCGTTACAGGGCTAACGGCTACACCTTC
TRBV6-1,NA,few,TRBJ1-2,CASSEARTNYGYTF,TGTGCCAGCAGTGAAGCCCGCACTAACTATGGCTACACCTTC
TRBV27,TRBD2,NA,TRBJ2-7,CASAPVLAGRYEQYF,TGTGCCAGCGCCCCGGTCCTAGCGGGCAGGTACGAGCAGTACTTC
TRBV27,NA,NA,TRBJ2-7,CASALGAEKGYEQYF,TGTGCCAGCGCCTTGGGAGCGGAGAAGGGCTACGAGCAGTACTTC
TRBV6-1,NA,NA,TRBJ1-5,CASTDYRSNQPQHF,TGTGCCAGCACCGACTATAGGAGCAATCAGCCCCAGCATTTT
TRBV18,NA,few,TRBJ1-1,CASSVGSNTEAFF,TGTGCCAGCTCGGTCGGCTCCAACACTGAAGCTTTCTTT
TRBV11-1,TRBD2,NA,TRBJ2-5,CASSPGLAASQETQYF,TGTGCCAGCAGCCCAGGACTAGCGGCGTCCCAAGAGACCCAGTACTTC
TRBV7-3,NA,few,TRBJ2-1,CASSPGRYNEQFF,TGTGCCAGCAGTCCGGGCAGGTACAATGAGCAGTTCTTC
TRBV5-1,TRBD1,few,TRBJ2-5,CASSSGQGDQETQYF,TGCGCCAGCAGTAGCGGACAGGGGGATCAAGAGACCCAGTACTTC
TRBV6-1,NA,NA,TRBJ2-3,CASSPLYRTDTQYF,TGTGCCAGCAGCCCACTGTACCGAACAGATACGCAGTATTTT
TRBV19,TRBD2,few,TRBJ2-5,CASSKREGRQETQYF,TGTGCCAGTTCAAAGCGGGAGGGCCGGCAAGAGACCCAGTACTTC
TRBV7-9,NA,few,TRBJ2-4,CASSLAAGQLQNIQYF,TGTGCCAGCAGCTTAGCAGCGGGACAGCTGCAAAACATTCAGTACTTC
TRBV5-1,TRBD2,NA,TRBJ2-3,CASDLGTPGRDTQYF,TGCGCCAGCGACCTAGGGACTCCCGGGAGGGATACGCAGTATTTT
TRBV27,NA,NA,TRBJ1-5,CASSLLPPAGNQPQHF,TGTGCCAGCAGTTTACTTCCCCCCGCTGGCAATCAGCCCCAGCATTTT
TRBV2,NA,NA,TRBJ2-5,CASRTAQAYQETQYF,TGTGCCAGCAGGACGGCACAGGCGTACCAAGAGACCCAGTACTTC
TRBV7-2,NA,NA,TRBJ2-7,CASSSAGSSYEQYF,TGTGCCAGCAGCTCGGCGGGTTCTTCCTACGAGCAGTACTTC
TRBV27,NA,many,TRBJ2-7,CASSLEGLGRASYEQYF,TGTGCCAGCAGTTTAGAAGGCTTGGGCAGAGCCTCCTACGAGCAGTACTTC
TRBV28,NA,many,TRBJ2-3,CASSPSGPDTQYF,TGTGCCAGCAGCCCTAGTGGTCCAGATACGCAGTATTTT
TRBV2,NA,NA,TRBJ2-1,CASLSRSEGYNEQFF,TGTGCCAGCCTATCGCGGTCAGAGGGCTACAATGAGCAGTTCTTC
TRBV6-4,NA,NA,TRBJ2-3,CASGPGIGTDTQYF,TGTGCCAGCGGTCCGGGAATAGGCACAGATACGCAGTATTTT
TRBV10-3,NA,few,TRBJ1-4,CAISERQEREKLFF,TGTGCCATCAGTGAGCGGCAGGAAAGGGAAAAACTGTTTTTT
TRBV28,NA,NA,TRBJ2-1,CASNRASSYNEQFF,TGTGCCAGCAACAGGGCTAGCTCCTACAATGAGCAGTTCTTC
TRBV7-2,NA,few,TRBJ2-1,CASSLDPSRENNEQFF,TGTGCCAGCAGCTTAGATCCCTCTAGGGAGAACAATGAGCAGTTCTTC